These 23 T cell receptor beta chains were sequenced from one sample in a study of spatial heterogeneity in lung cancer. The time point: sample taken at primary tumor resection. No cells were sorted before sequencing. The whole RNA sequenced was extracted from tumor, nontumor lung or frozen PBMC. TCRdb itself ran the 5' RACE reads through MiXCR, one entry per CDR3 protein. This sample has 20,000 to 25,000 distinct CDR3 sequences, with under 8% found just once. Source: PBMCs, taken at surgery. These receptors were collected from a male donor with early-stage non-small cell lung cancer.

This sequence joins TRBV11-2 and TRBJ2-1, with D maybe TRBD2 (6 bases). CDR3 length: 13 residues. The V and J ends lost 5 bases and 8 bases respectively, with 13 bases between them. Germline CDR1 and CDR2: SGHAT and FQNNGV. CDR3 residues: CASSLPGGDEQFF. The CDR3 nucleotides are TGTGCCAGCAGCCTACCGGGCGGGGATGAGCAGTTCTTC.

The chain combines TRBV18 with TRBJ2-7; 11 bases align to TRBD2. From germline, CDR1 is KGHSH and CDR2 LQKENI. V dropped 8 bases and J dropped 5; count of bases not matched to a gene: 14. The CDR3 sequence is 16 residues long. For the CDR3, the DNA is TGTGCCAGCACAAAGCCCCTACTAGCGGGAGTGGACGAGCAGTACTTC. This translates into CASTKPLLAGVDEQYF.

This clonotype has a count of ten or more. The chain couples TRBV20-1 to TRBJ2-1, with 9 bases lining up with TRBD2. CDR3 size: 14 residues. The V gene end was trimmed by 3 bases and the J gene end by 1 base; junction bases not matched to a gene: 1. The germline CDR1 and CDR2 sequences are DFQATT and SNEGSKA (reference sequence). Written as DNA, the CDR3 is TGCAGTGCTAGTCTAGCGGGGTCCTACAATGAGCAGTTCTTC. This translates into CSASLAGSYNEQFF.

The genes are TRBV30 and TRBJ2-7; D unclear. V was cut by 5 bases and J by 11 bases, with 10 bases left in between. Germline CDR1 and CDR2: GTSNPN and SVGIG (reference sequence). CDR3 length equals 9 residues. The CDR3 loop reads CAWPEREYF. CDR3 bases: TGTGCCTGGCCCGAACGGGAGTACTTC.

This clonotype was seen many times. The gene calls are TRBV28 and TRBJ1-2; D call uncertain. Per the germline V gene, CDR1 is MDHEN and CDR2 is SYDVKM. The CDR3 is 13 amino acids. With 5 bases removed from V and 7 bases from J, the gap between germline ends came to 14 bases. The CDR3 region has the DNA TGTGCCAGCAGTCCCGACCCGTTTCGTGGCTACACCTTC. This translates into CASSPDPFRGYTF.

The table lists this clonotype with many counts. Relative to the germline gene, one junction end is altered; a read error may explain this. V usage is TRBV28 and J usage is TRBJ1-2; D perhaps matches TRBD1 (5 bases). Germline V gene data show CDR1 as MDHEN and CDR2 as SYDVKM. The CDR3 length is 11 residues. Written as DNA, the CDR3 is TGTGCTAGCAGGGCCCTCTATGGCTACACCTTC. Protein: CASRALYGYTF.

This clonotype was recorded many times. CDR3 in amino acids: CASSLSTDSRAKNIQYF. CDR3 nucleotide sequence: TGTGCCAGCAGTTTAAGTACTGACAGTCGAGCCAAAAACATTCAGTACTTC. The chain combines TRBV28 with TRBJ2-4; D might be TRBD1 (5 bases). The V end was cut by 2 bases, the J end by 0 bases, with 14 bases between. This CDR3 comprises 17 residues. Germline CDR1 MDHEN, CDR2 SYDVKM.

This clonotype was detected many times. The genes are TRBV6-6 and TRBJ1-2; 8 positions match TRBD1. V gave up 11 bases and J gave up 5 bases; unmatched junction bases: 4. This CDR3 region has 11 residues. The germline V gene has CDR1 MNHNY and CDR2 SVGAGI (reference sequence). The CDR3 sequence is CASDRGYGYTF. DNA for the CDR3: TGTGCCTCAGACAGGGGATATGGCTACACCTTC.

This clonotype was counted ten times or more. The chain combines TRBV28 with TRBJ2-2; D ambiguous. V was trimmed by 6 bases and J by 5 bases, leaving 7 bases between them. The CDR3 consists of 12 residues. CDR1 and CDR2 from the germline V gene are MDHEN and SYDVKM. The CDR3 here is CASSEITGELFF. CDR3 DNA sequence: TGTGCCAGCAGCGAAATAACCGGGGAGCTGTTTTTT. Filled out from reference TRBV28 and TRBJ2-2, the complete variable domain reads DVKVTQSSRYLVKRTGEKVFLECVQDMDHENMFWYRQDPGLGLRLIYFSYDVKMKEKGDIPEGYSVSREKKERFSLILESASTNQTSMYLCASSEITGELFFGEGSRLTVL.

This clonotype was counted at least ten times. The rearrangement links TRBV18 to TRBJ1-4; D is undetermined. This CDR3 region has 14 residues. V was shortened by 1 base and J by 2 bases, with 5 bases between the two germline ends. Germline loops: CDR1 KGHSH, CDR2 LQKENI. The CDR3 nucleotides are TGTGCCAGCTCACCACGGAAGACTAATGAAAAACTGTTTTTT. Encoded protein: CASSPRKTNEKLFF.

This clonotype has a count of ten or more. V and J are TRBV20-1 and TRBJ1-5, with 7 bases matching TRBD1. The CDR3 has 13 residues. With 3 bases clipped from V and 5 bases from J, the junction kept 4 bases outside the gene matches. In germline, CDR1 is DFQATT, CDR2 SNEGSKA (reference sequence). For the CDR3, the DNA is TGCAGTGCTAGTACCAGGGGGGATCAGCCCCAGCATTTT. It translates to CSASTRGDQPQHF.

This chain joins TRBV6-5 and TRBJ2-1; 12 nucleotides line up with TRBD2. This CDR3 region has 13 residues. Germline-derived CDR1 and CDR2 are MNHEY and SVGAGI. The V gene end was trimmed by 2 bases and the J gene end by 10 bases; junction bases not matched to a gene: 0. The CDR3 DNA reads TGTGCCAGCAGTTACGGGACTAGCGGGGAGCAGTTCTTC. Translated: CASSYGTSGEQFF.

This clonotype was detected many times. V and J are TRBV29-1 and TRBJ2-5; 10 bases fit TRBD1. V shed 6 bases and J 5 bases; nucleotides not matched to a gene: 6. The germline CDR1 and CDR2 sequences are SQVTM and ANQGSEA. The CDR3 totals 13 residues. The DNA of the CDR3 is TGCAGCGTCACCGGGACAGGGGCCGAGACCCAGTACTTC. Protein product: CSVTGTGAETQYF. The variable domain in full, with the rest retrieved from reference TRBV29-1 and TRBJ2-5, is SAVISQKPSRDICQRGTSLTIQCQVDSQVTMMFWYRQQPGQSLTLIATANQGSEATYESGFVIDKFPISRPNLTFSTLTVSNMSPEDSSIYLCSVTGTGAETQYFGPGTRLLVL.

By sample share, this clonotype is medium-sized. This chain joins TRBV12-5 and TRBJ1-1; unclear D gene. This CDR3 has 16 residues. CDR1 is LGHNT and CDR2 is FRNRAP in the germline V gene. V shed 4 bases and J shed 3 bases, with 18 bases lying between them. CDR3 protein: CASGSTAPGPHTEAFF. The CDR3 DNA is TGTGCTAGTGGTTCGACGGCTCCCGGCCCCCACACTGAAGCTTTCTTT. The full variable domain, in which reference TRBV12-5 and TRBJ1-1 provide the parts outside the CDR3, is DARVTQTPRHKVTEMGQEVTMRCQPILGHNTVFWYRQTMMQGLELLAYFRNRAPLDDSGMPKDRFSAEMPDATLATLKIQPSEPRDSAVYFCASGSTAPGPHTEAFFGQGTRLTVV.

This clonotype was seen more than once but under ten times. The chain has TRBV30 and TRBJ1-2; D might be TRBD1 (5 bases). V lost 1 base to trimming and J lost 4 bases, with 16 bases between them. This CDR3 has 15 residues. Germline lookup yields CDR1 GTSNPN and CDR2 SVGIG (reference sequence). DNA for the CDR3: TGTGCCTGGAGTGGAGGGACTCGGGCATCCTATGGCTACACCTTC. As protein: CAWSGGTRASYGYTF. The full variable domain, its missing parts supplied by reference TRBV30 and TRBJ1-2, is SQTIHQWPATLVQPVGSPLSLECTVEGTSNPNLYWYRQAAGRGLQLLFYSVGIGQISSEVPQNLSASRPQDRQFILSSKKLLLSDSGFYLCAWSGGTRASYGYTFGSGTRLTVV.

In its sample, this clonotype was seen a few times. V usage is TRBV12-3 or TRBV12-4 and J usage is TRBJ1-1; D may be TRBD1 (5 bases). Trimming removed 8 bases from V and 6 bases from J, with 22 bases in between. The CDR3 runs to 15 residues. CDR3 nucleotide sequence: TGTGCCAGCGGAGCCAGGGTCCCCGCTACCGCTGAAGCTTTCTTT. Translated, it gives CASGARVPATAEAFF.

This clonotype was seen repeatedly, ten times or more. The chain recombines TRBV5-1 with TRBJ2-1; 7 nucleotides align to TRBD1. Trimming took 0 bases from V and 9 from J; bases not matched to a gene: 3. The germline CDR1 and CDR2 sequences are SGHRS and YFSETQ. CDR3 size: 13 residues. The CDR3 loop reads CASSLGQGGEQFF. Here the CDR3 DNA reads TGCGCCAGCAGCTTGGGACAGGGCGGTGAGCAGTTCTTC.

This clonotype was recorded at least ten times. The chain uses TRBV20-1 and TRBJ1-4, with a weak D call TRBD1 (5 bases). From germline, CDR1 is DFQATT and CDR2 SNEGSKA (reference sequence). V lost 3 bases and J lost 5, with 16 bases in between. The CDR3 length is 15 residues. CDR3 bases: TGCAGTGCTAGCTTACCCGACGGGGGGAATGAAAAACTGTTTTTT. Translating gives CSASLPDGGNEKLFF.

This chain connects TRBV5-1 to TRBJ2-3; D is undetermined. Germline CDR1 is SGHRS and CDR2 is YFSETQ. CDR3 length equals 13 residues. The germline V and J ends were trimmed by 1 base and 3 bases, with 6 bases remaining between them. The CDR3 DNA follows: TGCGCCAGCAGCTTGACTGGAACAGATACGCAGTATTTT. Its translation is CASSLTGTDTQYF. The variable domain in full, completed from reference TRBV5-1 and TRBJ2-3, reads KAGVTQTPRYLIKTRGQQVTLSCSPISGHRSVSWYQQTPGQGLQFLFEYFSETQRNKGNFPGRFSGRQFSNSRSEMNVSTLELGDSALYLCASSLTGTDTQYFGPGTRLTVL.

This clonotype appeared many times. This sequence joins TRBV6-1 and TRBJ2-5, with D possibly being TRBD2 (5 bases). Trimming cost V 3 bases and J 4 bases, with 6 bases left between them. The length of the CDR3 is 12 residues. Germline V CDR1 and CDR2: MNHNS, SASEGT. The CDR3 nucleotides are TGTGCCAGCAGTGACGAGGGAGAGACCCAGTACTTC. Translation gives CASSDEGETQYF.

This chain connects TRBV6-6 to TRBJ2-5; D may be TRBD2 (5 bases). Germline V gene data show CDR1 as MNHNY and CDR2 as SVGAGI (reference sequence). Deletions cut 4 bases from V and 4 bases from J, with 13 bases between. The CDR3 is 14 amino acids. CDR3 coding DNA: TGTGCCAGCAGTTCCCCGGGATCGGGAGAGACCCAGTACTTC. Translating gives CASSSPGSGETQYF.

This clonotype was seen many times. DNA for the CDR3: TGTGCCACCAGTGAAGCGGGAGGGCCGTTCCCAGAGACCCAGTACTTC. This sequence encodes CATSEAGGPFPETQYF. This rearrangement joins TRBV24-1 to TRBJ2-5, with TRBD2 identical over 10 bases. This CDR3 contains 16 residues. CDR1 and CDR2 (germline): KGHDR, SFDVKD. The junction had 8 bases not matched to a gene; V was cut back by 4 bases and J by 4 bases.

V is TRBV5-1 and J is TRBJ1-6; TRBD1 matches at 7 bases. From germline, CDR1 is SGHRS and CDR2 YFSETQ. CDR3 length: 14 amino acids. V dropped 4 bases and J dropped 7; count of bases not matched to a gene: 5. CDR3 nucleotides: TGCGCCAGCAGCCGGCGACAGGGAAATTCACCCCTCCACTTT. Translation gives CASSRRQGNSPLHF.